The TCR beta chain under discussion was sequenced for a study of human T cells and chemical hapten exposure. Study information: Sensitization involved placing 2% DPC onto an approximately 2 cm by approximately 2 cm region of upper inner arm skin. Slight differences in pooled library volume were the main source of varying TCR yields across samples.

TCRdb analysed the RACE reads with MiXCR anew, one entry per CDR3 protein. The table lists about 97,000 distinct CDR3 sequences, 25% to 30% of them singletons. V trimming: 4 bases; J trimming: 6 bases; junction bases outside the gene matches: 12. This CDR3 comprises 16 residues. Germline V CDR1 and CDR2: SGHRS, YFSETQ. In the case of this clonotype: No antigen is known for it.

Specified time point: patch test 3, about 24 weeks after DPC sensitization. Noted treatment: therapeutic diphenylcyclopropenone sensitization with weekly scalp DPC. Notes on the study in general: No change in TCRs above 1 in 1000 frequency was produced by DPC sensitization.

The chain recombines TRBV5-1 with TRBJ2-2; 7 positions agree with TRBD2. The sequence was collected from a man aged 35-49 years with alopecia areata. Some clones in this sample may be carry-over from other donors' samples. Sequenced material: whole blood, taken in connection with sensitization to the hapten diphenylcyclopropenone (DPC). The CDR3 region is CASSPPGTTGPGELFF. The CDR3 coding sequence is TGCGCCAGCAGCCCCCCCGGGACTACTGGTCCCGGGGAGCTGTTTTTT.